Described below is a single T cell receptor (beta chain) sequence and its context. This entry comes from a study of T cells in tuberculosis. Trimming removed 1 base from V and 0 bases from J, with 16 bases in between. Germline CDR1 reads MDHEN; CDR2 reads SYDVKM. The CDR3 extends over 18 amino acids. Here immunoSEQ multiplex PCR was the method, and the copy in TCRdb shows in-frame clones only, minus some. This sample carries 25,000 to 35,000 clones, about 90% of them seen once, and the ten largest clones take 6.1%. The V gene is TRBV28, the J gene TRBJ1-3; no clear D. Sequencing used PBMCs. The TCR originated in a donor between 10 and 35 years old with latent tuberculosis or without tuberculosis infection. CDR3 sequence (DNA): TGTGCCAGCAGTTTATTTAATGCCGGAGTTGGCTCTGGAAACACCATATATTTT. This codes for CASSLFNAGVGSGNTIYF.